The clone carrying this T cell receptor beta chain was observed once. The study co-extracted DNA and RNA from about 19-30 mg of unsorted bulk tissue. Starting from roughly 540 ng of total RNA, TCR beta cDNA was produced with a primer in the constant region. Three-round nested multiplex PCR performed with slightly modified ARM-PCR produced the TCR beta libraries. A C-beta reverse primer was combined with TRBV1-TRBV30 forward primers in the first two PCR rounds, and each round had approximately 9 cycles. One entry per CDR3 protein results from TCRdb running MiXCR on the multiplex PCR reads. The sample records tens of thousands of distinct CDR3 sequences, roughly two thirds being singletons. The data originate from a study of tumor-infiltrating lymphocytes in primary liver carcinoma. The CDR3 has 15 residues. Per the germline V gene, CDR1 is MNHEY and CDR2 is SVGAGI. V lost 6 bases and J lost 0, with 13 bases in between.

The sequence came from a man aged 35 to 55 with primary liver carcinoma and hepatitis B virus infection. The chain is built from TRBV6-5 and TRBJ2-3; D is perhaps TRBD2 (5 bases). Sequenced: liver tumor tissue from sampling region 4. Specified subset: tumor region T4, right-lateral pole. This chain's CDR3 is CASRPDCSSTDTQYF. The CDR3 DNA sequence: TGTGCCAGCAGGCCGGACTGCTCTAGCACAGATACGCAGTATTTT.